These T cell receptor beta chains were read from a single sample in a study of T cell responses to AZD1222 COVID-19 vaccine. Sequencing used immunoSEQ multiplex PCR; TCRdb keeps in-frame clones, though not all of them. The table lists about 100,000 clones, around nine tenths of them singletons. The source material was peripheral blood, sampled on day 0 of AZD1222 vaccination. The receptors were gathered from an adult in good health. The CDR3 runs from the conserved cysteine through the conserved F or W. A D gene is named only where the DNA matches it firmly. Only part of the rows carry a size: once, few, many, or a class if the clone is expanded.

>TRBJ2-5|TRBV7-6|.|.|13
CASSLAAQETQYF
TGTGCCAGCAGCTTAGCGGCACAAGAGACCCAGTACTTC
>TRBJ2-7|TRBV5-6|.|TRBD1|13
CASSPDRDYEQYF
TGTGCCAGCAGCCCCGACAGGGACTACGAGCAGTACTTC
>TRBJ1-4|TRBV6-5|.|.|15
CASSSRTVEVEKLFF
TGTGCCAGCAGTTCCCGGACAGTAGAAGTAGAAAAACTGTTTTTT
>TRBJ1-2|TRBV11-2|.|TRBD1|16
CASSLVFRTGWYGYTF
TGTGCCAGCAGCTTAGTTTTTCGGACAGGGTGGTATGGCTACACCTTC
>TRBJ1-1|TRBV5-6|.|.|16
CASSLRRLVMNTEAFF
TGTGCCAGCAGCTTACGTAGGCTCGTTATGAACACTGAAGCTTTCTTT
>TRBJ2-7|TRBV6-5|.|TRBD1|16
CASSYDPPGGQDEQYF
TGTGCCAGCAGTTACGACCCCCCAGGGGGCCAGGACGAGCAGTACTTC
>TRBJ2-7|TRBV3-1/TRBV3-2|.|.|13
CASKPPTTDEQYF
TGTGCCAGCAAACCCCCAACAACGGACGAGCAGTACTTC
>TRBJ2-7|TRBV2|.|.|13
CASRPGTNYEQYF
TGTGCCAGTCGTCCCGGGACGAACTACGAGCAGTACTTC
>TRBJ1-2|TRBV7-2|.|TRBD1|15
CASSTRRDSVGGYTF
TGTGCCAGCAGCACCCGCCGGGACAGTGTGGGGGGCTACACCTTC
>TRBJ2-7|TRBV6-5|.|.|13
CASSYDRRYEQYF
TGTGCCAGCAGTTACGACCGGCGCTACGAGCAGTACTTC
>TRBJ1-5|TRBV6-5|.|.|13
CASSYGHHQPQHF
TGTGCCAGCAGTTACGGACATCATCAGCCCCAGCATTTT
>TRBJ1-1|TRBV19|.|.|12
CASSSRDTEAFF
TGTGCCAGTAGCTCCCGAGACACTGAAGCTTTCTTT
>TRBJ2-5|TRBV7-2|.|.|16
CASSLAGGAWQETQYF
TGTGCCAGCAGCTTAGCTGGGGGGGCGTGGCAAGAGACCCAGTACTTC
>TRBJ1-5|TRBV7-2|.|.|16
CASSKGVGTFNQPQHF
TGTGCCAGCAGCAAAGGGGTAGGGACATTCAATCAGCCCCAGCATTTT
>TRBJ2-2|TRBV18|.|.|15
CASSPKGPGAGELFF
TGTGCCAGCTCACCAAAAGGCCCGGGCGCCGGGGAGCTGTTTTTT
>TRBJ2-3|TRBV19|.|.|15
CASSLQTPRTDTQYF
TGTGCCAGTAGTCTACAGACCCCTCGCACAGATACGCAGTATTTT
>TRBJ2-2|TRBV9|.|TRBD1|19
CASSGPALGQDLNTGELFF
TGTGCCAGCAGCGGCCCAGCCTTGGGACAGGACCTGAACACCGGGGAGCTGTTTTTT
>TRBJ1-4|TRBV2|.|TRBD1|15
CASRPRTGVSEKLFF
TGTGCCAGCAGACCCAGGACAGGGGTGTCCGAAAAACTGTTTTTT
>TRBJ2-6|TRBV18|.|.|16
CASSPGRTSGANVLTF
TGTGCCAGCTCACCTGGCAGGACCTCTGGGGCCAACGTCCTGACTTTC
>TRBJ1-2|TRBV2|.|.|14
CASSEAEGLGGYTF
TGTGCCAGCAGTGAAGCTGAGGGGCTTGGGGGCTACACCTTC
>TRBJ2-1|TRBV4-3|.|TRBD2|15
CASSLGLAGSNEQFF
TGCGCCAGCAGCCTTGGACTAGCGGGCAGCAATGAGCAGTTCTTC
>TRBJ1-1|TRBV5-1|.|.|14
CASSLVRQPSEAFF
TGCGCCAGCAGCTTGGTGAGGCAGCCGTCTGAAGCTTTCTTT
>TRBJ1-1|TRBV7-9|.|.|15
CASSKITGLNTEAFF
TGTGCCAGCAGCAAAATTACAGGACTGAACACTGAAGCTTTCTTT
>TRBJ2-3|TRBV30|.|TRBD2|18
CACSRLAGASNSDGTQYF
TGTGCCTGCTCGAGACTAGCGGGGGCCTCCAACAGTGACGGTACGCAGTATTTT
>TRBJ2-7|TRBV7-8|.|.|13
CASSLNRVAEQYF
TGTGCCAGCAGCTTAAACAGGGTAGCCGAGCAGTACTTC
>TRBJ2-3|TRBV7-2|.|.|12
CASSSLANTQYF
TGTGCCAGCAGCTCTCTAGCTAATACGCAGTATTTT
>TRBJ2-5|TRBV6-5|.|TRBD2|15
CASRRLAGGPETQYF
TGTGCCAGCAGACGACTAGCGGGGGGCCCAGAGACCCAGTACTTC
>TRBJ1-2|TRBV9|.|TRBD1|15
CASSGLRDRGDGYTF
TGTGCCAGCAGCGGATTGAGGGACAGGGGAGACGGCTACACCTTC
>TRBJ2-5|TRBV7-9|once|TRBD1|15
CASSHRDRGKETQYF
TGTGCCAGCAGCCACCGGGACAGGGGGAAAGAGACCCAGTACTTC
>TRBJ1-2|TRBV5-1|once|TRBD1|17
CASSLRTPGQGAAGYTF
TGCGCCAGCAGCTTGCGGACTCCGGGACAGGGAGCTGCCGGCTACACCTTC
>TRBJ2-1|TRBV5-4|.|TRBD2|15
CASSSSGGTYNEQFF
TGTGCCAGCAGCAGTAGCGGGGGGACTTACAATGAGCAGTTCTTC
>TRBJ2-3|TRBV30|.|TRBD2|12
CAWRPGGDTQYF
TGTGCCTGGCGGCCGGGGGGGGATACGCAGTATTTT
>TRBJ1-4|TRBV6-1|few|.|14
CASSDSVNSEKLFF
TGTGCCAGCAGTGATTCCGTAAATAGTGAAAAACTGTTTTTT
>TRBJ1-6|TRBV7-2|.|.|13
CASSQEANSPLHF
TGTGCCAGCAGCCAAGAAGCCAATTCACCCCTCCACTTT
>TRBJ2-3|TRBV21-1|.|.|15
CASSKTDRVADTQYF
TGTGCCAGCAGCAAGACAGACAGGGTGGCGGATACGCAGTATTTT
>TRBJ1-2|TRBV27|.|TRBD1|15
CASSFSDRVTHGYTF
TGTGCCAGCAGTTTCTCTGACAGGGTGACACATGGCTACACCTTC
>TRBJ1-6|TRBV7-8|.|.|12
CASSSEDSPLHF
TGTGCCAGCAGCTCGGAGGATTCACCCCTCCACTTT